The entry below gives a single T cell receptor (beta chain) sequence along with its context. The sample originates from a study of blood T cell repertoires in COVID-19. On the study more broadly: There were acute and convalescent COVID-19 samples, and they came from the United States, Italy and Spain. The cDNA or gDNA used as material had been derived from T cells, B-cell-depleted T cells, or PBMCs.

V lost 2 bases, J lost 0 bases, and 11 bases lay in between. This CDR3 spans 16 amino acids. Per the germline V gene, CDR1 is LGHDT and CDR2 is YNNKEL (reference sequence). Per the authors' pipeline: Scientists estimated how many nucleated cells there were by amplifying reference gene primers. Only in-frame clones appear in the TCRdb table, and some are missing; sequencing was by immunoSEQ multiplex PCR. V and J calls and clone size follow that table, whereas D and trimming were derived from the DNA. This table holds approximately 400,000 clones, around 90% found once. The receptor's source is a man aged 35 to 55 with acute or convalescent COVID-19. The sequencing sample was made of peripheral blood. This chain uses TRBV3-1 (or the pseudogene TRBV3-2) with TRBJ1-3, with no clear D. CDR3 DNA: TGTGCCAGCAGCCAATTTGACTACTTCTCTGGAAACACCATATATTTT. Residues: CASSQFDYFSGNTIYF.